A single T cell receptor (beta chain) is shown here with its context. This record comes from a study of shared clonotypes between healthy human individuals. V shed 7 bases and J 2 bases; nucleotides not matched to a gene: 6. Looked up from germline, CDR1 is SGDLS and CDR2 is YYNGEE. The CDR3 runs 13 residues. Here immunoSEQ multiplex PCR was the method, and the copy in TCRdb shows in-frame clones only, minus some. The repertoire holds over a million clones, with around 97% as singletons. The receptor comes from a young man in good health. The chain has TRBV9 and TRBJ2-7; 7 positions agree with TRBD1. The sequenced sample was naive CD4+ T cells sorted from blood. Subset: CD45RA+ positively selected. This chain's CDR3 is CASARDRPYEQYF. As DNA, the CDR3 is TGTGCCAGCGCCCGGGACAGACCCTACGAGCAGTACTTC.